Presented here are 3 T cell receptor beta chains from one specimen sequenced in a study of blood T cell repertoires in COVID-19. Clones were read by immunoSEQ multiplex PCR, and TCRdb kept only the in-frame ones, dropping some. The data contain about 220,000 clones, approximately 90% of them singletons. Sample: PBMCs or T cells enriched from blood (not recorded which). The receptors were sampled from a middle-aged woman with acute COVID-19.

This chain joins TRBV30 and TRBJ1-6, with TRBD1 matching 9 bases. The CDR3 length is 15 residues. Germline CDR1 GTSNPN, CDR2 SVGIG (reference sequence). The ends lost 2 bases at V and 10 bases at J; junction bases unmatched: 9. CDR3 residues: CAWSPTGGESSPLHF. The CDR3 DNA is TGTGCCTGGAGTCCAACAGGGGGCGAGTCATCACCCCTCCACTTT.

The chain couples TRBV12-2 to TRBJ2-7; TRBD1, as called in the table, went unchecked against the DNA. TRBV12-2 is reported as a pseudogene. This CDR3 spans 14 amino acids. The CDR3, as DNA: TGTGCAAGTCGCAAAAACGACAGGGCCTACGAGCAGTACGTC. As protein: CASRKNDRAYEQYV.

This chain connects TRBV6-5 to TRBJ1-2; 7 bases match TRBD1. After removal of 2 bases from V and 6 bases from J, the junction contained 3 bases not matched to a gene. The CDR3 consists of 13 residues. CDR1 is MNHEY, CDR2 SVGAGI, per germline. The CDR3 region is CASSYEGAHGYTF. CDR3 nucleotide sequence: TGTGCCAGCAGTTACGAGGGGGCTCATGGCTACACCTTC.